The 9 T cell receptor beta chains below were found in one sample sequenced in a study of OX40 agonist ivuxolimab in advanced cancers. TCRdb's copy holds only in-frame clones and misses some; the assay was immunoSEQ multiplex PCR. The sample records more than 60,000 clones, about 88% being singletons. The starting material was CD4+ or CD8+ T cells sorted from blood, obtained in a trial of the OX40 agonist ivuxolimab. The receptors originated from an adult with an advanced solid tumor such as melanoma, head and neck, liver or kidney cancer.

The rearrangement uses TRBV10-3 and TRBJ1-2; D is uncertain. V was pared by 3 bases and J by 0 bases, with 5 bases between. The CDR3 runs to 13 residues. Germline CDR1 ENHRY, CDR2 SYGVKD. CDR3: CAISDNPNYGYTF. Here the CDR3 DNA reads TGTGCCATCAGTGATAACCCTAACTATGGCTACACCTTC.

This chain connects TRBV21-1 to TRBJ2-4; no check of the table's D call, TRBD2, against the DNA was made. TRBV21-1 is a pseudogene locus. The CDR3 runs to 13 residues. The CDR3, as DNA: TGTGCCAGCAACGGGACTAGCGAGGACATTCAGTACTTC. Translation gives CASNGTSEDIQYF.

About this clone: An end of the junction differs from the germline gene, which may be a read error. The chain uses TRBV29-1 and TRBJ2-7, with D possibly matching TRBD1 (8 bases). The CDR3 spans 15 residues. Germline V gene sequence: CDR1 SQVTM, CDR2 ANQGSEA. CDR3 DNA sequence: TGCAGCGTTGAAAAGGGGGGGACAGGTGACTACGCGCAGTACTTC. Protein product: CSVEKGGTGDYAQYF.

V is TRBV19 and J is TRBJ1-1; D is possibly TRBD1 (5 bases). V lost 10 bases to trimming and J lost 0 bases, with 15 bases between them. The CDR3 runs 14 residues. The germline CDR1 and CDR2 sequences are LNHDA and SQIVND (reference sequence). DNA for the CDR3: TGTGCCACCAGGGCGGGGAATTTGAACACTGAAGCTTTCTTT. It yields the protein CATRAGNLNTEAFF.

The rearrangement uses TRBV6-5 and TRBJ1-5; D not resolved. V lost 9 bases and J 6 bases, leaving 12 bases between the germline ends. CDR3 length: 12 amino acids. From germline, CDR1 is MNHEY and CDR2 SVGAGI. CDR3 coding DNA: TGTGCCAGTGGCCAGGAGTTTCAGCCCCAGCATTTT. Encoded protein: CASGQEFQPQHF.

The V gene is TRBV6-6, the J gene TRBJ2-7; 7 bases line up with TRBD2. The V and J ends lost 4 bases and 2 bases, in that order; junction bases with no gene match: 5. CDR1 and CDR2 (germline): MNHNY, SVGAGI (reference sequence). This CDR3 has 14 amino acids. The CDR3 loop reads CASSSGGSTYEQYF. The CDR3 DNA follows: TGTGCCAGCAGTTCCGGCGGGAGTACCTACGAGCAGTACTTC.

The rearrangement links TRBV28 to TRBJ2-7; possibly TRBD1 for D (6 bases). CDR1 is MDHEN and CDR2 is SYDVKM in the germline V gene. This CDR3 is 12 amino acids long. V was trimmed by 7 bases and J by 4 bases, leaving 11 bases between them. CDR3 sequence (DNA): TGTGCCAGCAAGGGCAGGGGATACGAGCAGTACTTC. It yields the protein CASKGRGYEQYF.

The chain recombines TRBV11-2 with TRBJ2-5; D unclear. The V gene lost 3 bases and the J gene lost 3 bases, with 8 bases spanning the gap. From germline, CDR1 is SGHAT and CDR2 FQNNGV. The CDR3 spans 13 residues. CDR3 region: CASSFAREETQYF. The CDR3 bases are TGTGCCAGCAGCTTTGCTAGAGAAGAGACCCAGTACTTC.

This rearrangement joins TRBV5-1 to TRBJ1-2, with D hard to call. Germline V CDR1 and CDR2: SGHRS, YFSETQ. This CDR3 region has 13 residues. Trimming shortened V by 5 bases and J by 4 bases, and 12 bases separated the two germline ends. For the CDR3, the DNA is TGCGCCAGCAGTGTGGGTGAAGGCTATGGCTACACCTTC. Translation gives CASSVGEGYGYTF.